Listed here are 17 T cell receptor beta chains from one sample, sequenced in a study of blood T cell repertoires in COVID-19. Method: immunoSEQ multiplex PCR; TCRdb's copy keeps in-frame clones and lacks some. The sample shows a few hundred thousand clones, 80% to 95% of them seen only once. Sample: PBMCs or T cells enriched from blood (not recorded which). Source of these receptors: a man younger than 35 who had recovered from COVID-19.

The gene calls are TRBV7-3 and TRBJ2-7; D perhaps matches TRBD1 (7 bases). Germline lookup yields CDR1 SGHTA and CDR2 FQGTGA. CDR3 length equals 14 residues. The V end was cut by 5 bases, the J end by 6 bases, with 17 bases between. The CDR3 sequence is CASSLAGPGGEQYF. In nucleotides, the CDR3 is TGTGCCAGCAGCCTCGCGGGGCCAGGGGGCGAGCAGTACTTC.

The genes are TRBV19 and TRBJ1-1, with TRBD1 matching 9 bases. Germline trimming cut 5 bases from V and 1 base from J; bases unmatched to any gene: 5. Germline lookup yields CDR1 LNHDA and CDR2 SQIVND (reference sequence). The CDR3 consists of 15 residues. The CDR3 sequence: CASSLSGQGNTEAFF. Written as DNA, the CDR3 is TGTGCCAGTAGTCTTTCGGGACAGGGGAACACTGAAGCTTTCTTT.

The genes are TRBV3-1 (or the pseudogene TRBV3-2) and TRBJ1-2; tentatively, D is TRBD1 (6 bases). The CDR3 has 14 amino acids. V was shortened by 0 bases and J by 8 bases, with 13 bases between the two germline ends. Germline V CDR1 and CDR2: LGHDT, YNNKEL (reference sequence). CDR3 bases: TGTGCCAGCAGCCAAGAAGACAGGCTCCCGGGCTACACCTTC. Protein sequence: CASSQEDRLPGYTF.

The V gene is TRBV27, the J gene TRBJ1-4; possibly TRBD1 for D (6 bases). This CDR3 has 14 residues. Trimming cost V 4 bases and J 8 bases, with 14 bases left between them. Germline V CDR1 and CDR2: MNHEY, SMNVEV (reference sequence). CDR3 nucleotide sequence: TGTGCCAGCAGTTCGGAGAACAGGGCGGAAAAACTGTTTTTT. Translated: CASSSENRAEKLFF.

V usage is TRBV2 and J usage is TRBJ2-7; D is unresolved. CDR3 length: 13 amino acids. V gave up 6 bases and J gave up 2 bases, with 11 bases separating them. The germline CDR1 and CDR2 sequences are SNHLY and FYNNEI. This CDR3 is CASRGDPAYEQYF. CDR3 bases: TGTGCCAGCAGAGGAGACCCCGCCTACGAGCAGTACTTC.

This chain joins TRBV5-6 and TRBJ2-2, with TRBD2 matching 7 bases. Germline values: CDR1 SGHDT, CDR2 YYEEEE. This CDR3 comprises 16 residues. Trimming took 1 base from V and 3 from J; bases not matched to a gene: 6. The CDR3 protein is CASSLKRAGYTGELFF. For the CDR3, the DNA is TGTGCCAGCAGCTTGAAAAGAGCGGGATACACCGGGGAGCTGTTTTTT.

This chain uses TRBV7-9 with TRBJ1-1, with D possibly TRBD1 on 5 matching bases. The ends were cut back, 7 bases at V and 5 bases at J, with 23 bases in the middle. The CDR3 spans 16 residues. Looked up from germline, CDR1 is SEHNR and CDR2 is FQNEAQ (reference sequence). CDR3 DNA sequence: TGTGCCAGCAAAGACTCGGGCAGGGCGGTAGGTACTGAAGCTTTCTTT. Protein sequence: CASKDSGRAVGTEAFF.

The chain uses TRBV5-6 and TRBJ1-1, with unresolved D. The CDR3 totals 15 residues. Looked up from germline, CDR1 is SGHDT and CDR2 is YYEEEE. V dropped 1 base and J dropped 4 bases, with 14 bases sitting between them. The CDR3 coding sequence is TGTGCCAGCAGCTTGACCGAGGGCGCCAGCACTGAAGCTTTCTTT. Its translation is CASSLTEGASTEAFF.

The chain joins TRBV5-4 to TRBJ2-7, with 10 bases lining up with TRBD2. The V gene's germline CDR1 is SGHNT and CDR2 YYREEE (reference sequence). The trim removed 0 bases at V and 2 bases at J, leaving 14 bases unmatched. CDR3 size: 19 residues. In DNA form, the CDR3 reads TGTGCCAGCAGCTTGGTTTTTAGTCCGCGGACTAGCGGAACCTACGAGCAGTACTTC. Amino acids: CASSLVFSPRTSGTYEQYF.

This chain connects TRBV19 to TRBJ1-2; the match to TRBD1 covers 9 bases. This CDR3 has 15 amino acids. Losses at the gene ends were 4 bases for V and 3 bases for J; bases not matched to a gene: 6. Germline V gene lookup returns CDR1 LNHDA and CDR2 SQIVND (reference sequence). The CDR3 protein is CASSTDRGFDYGYTF. CDR3 in DNA: TGTGCCAGTAGTACGGACAGGGGTTTTGACTATGGCTACACCTTC.

The V and J genes are TRBV19 and TRBJ2-5, with 8 nucleotides matching TRBD1. Trimming took 8 bases from V and 2 from J; bases not matched to a gene: 7. The germline V gene encodes CDR1 LNHDA and CDR2 SQIVND (reference sequence). This CDR3 is 14 amino acids long. The CDR3 is CASAGGAGQETQYF. The CDR3 bases are TGTGCCAGTGCAGGGGGCGCCGGGCAAGAGACCCAGTACTTC.

V is TRBV30 and J is TRBJ2-3; unclear D gene. V lost 2 bases and J lost 0, with 9 bases in between. The CDR3 is 14 residues long. Germline CDR1 is GTSNPN and CDR2 is SVGIG (reference sequence). The CDR3 reads CAWSPSESTDTQYF. The CDR3 DNA sequence: TGTGCCTGGAGTCCCAGCGAGAGCACAGATACGCAGTATTTT.

This clone was found once. The CDR3 nucleotides are TGCAGCGTTGCTCGGGGAGCGGGAGGGCCGAACAATGAGCAGTTCTTC. The encoded protein is CSVARGAGGPNNEQFF. V and J are TRBV29-1 and TRBJ2-1; TRBD2 agrees at 10 bases. The trim removed 4 bases at V and 5 bases at J, leaving 11 bases unmatched. Germline assignment: CDR1 SQVTM and CDR2 ANQGSEA. The length of the CDR3 is 16 residues.

This sequence joins TRBV27 and TRBJ1-5; D is uncertain. This CDR3 has 15 amino acids. Trimming shortened V by 6 bases and J by 3 bases, and 15 bases separated the two germline ends. Germline V gene sequence: CDR1 MNHEY, CDR2 SMNVEV (reference sequence). The CDR3 bases are TGTGCCAGCAGCAGACGAGCGGCGCTCAATCAGCCCCAGCATTTT. It yields the protein CASSRRAALNQPQHF.

V and J are TRBV5-4 and TRBJ1-1; 7 nucleotides agree with TRBD1. The CDR3 is made up of 14 amino acids. Germline values: CDR1 SGHNT, CDR2 YYREEE (reference sequence). J gave up 0 bases and V 3 bases, and 2 bases lay outside the gene matches. As DNA, the CDR3 is TGTGCCAGCAGCTCAGGACAGGTGAACACTGAAGCTTTCTTT. It yields the protein CASSSGQVNTEAFF.

A remark on this clone: The germline gene is not matched at one end of the junction; a read error may be the cause. This chain links TRBV5-6 with TRBJ1-2, with 10 bases identical to TRBD1. CDR1 SGHDT and CDR2 YYEEEE come from the germline V gene. The CDR3 runs to 15 residues. This CDR3 reads CAGSPGQGSNYGYTF. CDR3 in DNA: TGTGCCGGCAGCCCGGGACAGGGGTCTAACTATGGCTACACCTTC.

The chain carries TRBV19 and TRBJ2-7; 11 bases line up with TRBD1. CDR3 size: 15 residues. The J segment lost 2 bases and the V segment lost 5 bases, leaving 5 bases of the junction unmatched. The V gene's germline CDR1 is LNHDA and CDR2 SQIVND (reference sequence). CDR3 loop: CASSVKDRGPYEQYF. In nucleotides, the CDR3 is TGTGCCAGTAGTGTCAAGGACAGGGGGCCCTACGAGCAGTACTTC. Supplemented by reference TRBV19 and TRBJ2-7, the full variable domain reads DGGITQSPKYLFRKEGQNVTLSCEQNLNHDAMYWYRQDPGQGLRLIYYSQIVNDFQKGDIAEGYSVSREKKESFPLTVTSAQKNPTAFYLCASSVKDRGPYEQYFGPGTRLTVT.